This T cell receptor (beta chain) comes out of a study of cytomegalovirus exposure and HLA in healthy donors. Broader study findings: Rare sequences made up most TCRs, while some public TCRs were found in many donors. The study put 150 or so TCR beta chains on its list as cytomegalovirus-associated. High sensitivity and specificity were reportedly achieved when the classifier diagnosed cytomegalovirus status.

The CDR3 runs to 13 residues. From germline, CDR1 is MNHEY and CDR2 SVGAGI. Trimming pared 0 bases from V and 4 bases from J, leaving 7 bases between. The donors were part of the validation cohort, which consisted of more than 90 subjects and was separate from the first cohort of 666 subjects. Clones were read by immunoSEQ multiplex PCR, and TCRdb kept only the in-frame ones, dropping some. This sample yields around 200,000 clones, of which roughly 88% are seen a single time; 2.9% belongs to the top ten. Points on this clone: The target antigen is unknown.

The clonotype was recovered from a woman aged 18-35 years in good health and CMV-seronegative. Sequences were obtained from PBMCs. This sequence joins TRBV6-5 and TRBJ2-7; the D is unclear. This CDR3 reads CASSYSRGYEQYF. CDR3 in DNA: TGTGCCAGCAGTTACTCGCGAGGATACGAGCAGTACTTC.